What follows describes a single T cell receptor (beta chain). As yet, its antigen is unknown. This specimen comes from a study of OX40 agonist ivuxolimab in advanced cancers. Turning to the study itself: Each patient was given ivuxolimab into a vein every 2 weeks, at 0.01 to 10 mg/kg. The group had a mean age of approximately 60 years, ranged from roughly 23 to 85, and was 75% to 85% male. One hepatocellular carcinoma and a couple of cutaneous melanoma patients partially responded. General study results and limits: Dose levels from 0.1 to 3.0 mg/kg saw CD4+ and CD8+ blood T cells expand clonally by week 6.

Generated by immunoSEQ multiplex PCR, the TCRdb table keeps only in-frame clones and is missing some. The sample carries about 45,000 clones, about 90% recorded once. The length of the CDR3 is 15 residues. Germline V lookup: CDR1 SGDLS, CDR2 YYNGEE. V was shortened by 4 bases and J by 9 bases, with 20 bases between the two germline ends. Sequencing was performed on CD4+ or CD8+ T cells sorted from blood, taken in a trial of the OX40 agonist ivuxolimab. The V gene is TRBV9, the J gene TRBJ2-1; a possible D gene is TRBD2 (5 bases). This sequence originates from an adult with an advanced solid tumor such as melanoma, head and neck, liver or kidney cancer. The CDR3 nucleotides read TGTGCCAGCAGCCTTCGCGTTAGCGCCCTGGGTGAGCAGTTCTTC. This sequence encodes CASSLRVSALGEQFF.